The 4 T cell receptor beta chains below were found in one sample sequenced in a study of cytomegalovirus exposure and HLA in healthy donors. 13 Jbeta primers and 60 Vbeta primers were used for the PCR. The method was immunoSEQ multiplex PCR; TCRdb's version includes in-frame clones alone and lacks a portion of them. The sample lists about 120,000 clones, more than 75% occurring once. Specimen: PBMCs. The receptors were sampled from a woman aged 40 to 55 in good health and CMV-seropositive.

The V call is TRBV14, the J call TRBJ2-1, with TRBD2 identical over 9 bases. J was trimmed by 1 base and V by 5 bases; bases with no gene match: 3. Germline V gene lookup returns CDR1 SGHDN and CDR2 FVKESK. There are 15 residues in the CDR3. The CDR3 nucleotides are TGTGCCAGCAGCAAGACTAGCGGTTCCTACAATGAGCAGTTCTTC. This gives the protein CASSKTSGSYNEQFF.

The DNA for the CDR3 is TGCGCCAGCAGGGGCAGAGAGAATTCACCCCTCCACTTT. It encodes CASRGRENSPLHF. The gene calls are TRBV4-1 and TRBJ1-6; D is uncertain. There are 13 residues in the CDR3. CDR1 is MGHRA, CDR2 YSYEKL, per germline. V lost 6 bases, J lost 7 bases, and 10 bases lay in between.

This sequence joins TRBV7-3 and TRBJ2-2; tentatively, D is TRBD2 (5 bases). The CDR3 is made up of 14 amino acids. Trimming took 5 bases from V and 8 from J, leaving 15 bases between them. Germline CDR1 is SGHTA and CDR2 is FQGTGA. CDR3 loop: CASSPTITGGELFF. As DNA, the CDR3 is TGTGCCAGCAGCCCTACTATCACGGGGGGGGAGCTGTTTTTT.

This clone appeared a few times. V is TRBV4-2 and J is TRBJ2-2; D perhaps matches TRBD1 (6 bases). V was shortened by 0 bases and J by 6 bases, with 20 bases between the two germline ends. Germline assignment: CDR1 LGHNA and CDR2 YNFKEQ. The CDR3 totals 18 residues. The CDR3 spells CASSQEAGVGPTAGELFF. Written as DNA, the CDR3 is TGTGCCAGCAGCCAAGAAGCAGGGGTGGGACCAACGGCCGGGGAGCTGTTTTTT.